The clone carrying this T cell receptor beta chain has just one count. CDR1 and CDR2 from the germline V gene are MNHNS and SASEGT. The V end was cut by 6 bases, the J end by 5 bases, with 12 bases between. This CDR3 has 13 residues. Assay used: immunoSEQ multiplex PCR; TCRdb lists only in-frame clones, some missing. The sample records about 500,000 clones, around 78% being singletons. The record originates from a study of shared T cell receptors in the human thymus. The sample also formed part of further work on human thymus T cells. This second report adds: It was healthy Finnish infants having corrective surgery for congenital heart defects who were the donors. Thymic samples were excised during corrective heart operations.

Material for sequencing was thymocytes. This receptor was taken from a boy in the first two years of life with a congenital heart defect. The rearrangement joins TRBV6-1 to TRBJ2-3, with D maybe TRBD2 (5 bases). This CDR3 reads CASRLPAGDTQYF. CDR3 nucleotide sequence: TGTGCCAGCAGGCTACCCGCGGGAGATACGCAGTATTTT.